This section outlines one TCR beta chain sequence together with its context. This sample is part of a study of cytomegalovirus exposure and HLA in healthy donors. The study ran its PCR with 60 Vbeta and 13 Jbeta primers. Measured with immunoSEQ multiplex PCR; TCRdb has only the in-frame clones, and not every one. The repertoire has some 170,000 clones, 80% to 90% of them found once; the top ten carry approximately 7%. Germline V lookup: CDR1 SGHVS, CDR2 FNYEAQ. Trimming cost V 1 base and J 1 base, with 9 bases left between them. The CDR3 sequence is 15 residues long. The sequenced material came from PBMCs. The V gene is TRBV7-6, the J gene TRBJ2-3, with D hard to call. The sequence was collected from a woman aged 25 to 45 in good health and CMV-seropositive. The CDR3 spells CASSLGLPGTDTQYF. In DNA, the CDR3 is TGTGCCAGCAGCTTAGGACTGCCGGGCACAGATACGCAGTATTTT.